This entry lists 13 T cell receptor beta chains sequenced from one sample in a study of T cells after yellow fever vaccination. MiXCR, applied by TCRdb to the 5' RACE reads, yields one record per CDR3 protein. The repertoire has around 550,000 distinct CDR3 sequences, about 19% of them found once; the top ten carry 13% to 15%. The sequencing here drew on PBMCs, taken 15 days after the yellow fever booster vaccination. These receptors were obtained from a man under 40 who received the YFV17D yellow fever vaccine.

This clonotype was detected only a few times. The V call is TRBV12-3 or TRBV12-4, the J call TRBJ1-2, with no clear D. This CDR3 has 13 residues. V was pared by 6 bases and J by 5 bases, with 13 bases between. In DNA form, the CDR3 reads TGTGCCAGCAGCCATCCTGGGGATTATGGCTACACCTTC. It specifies CASSHPGDYGYTF.

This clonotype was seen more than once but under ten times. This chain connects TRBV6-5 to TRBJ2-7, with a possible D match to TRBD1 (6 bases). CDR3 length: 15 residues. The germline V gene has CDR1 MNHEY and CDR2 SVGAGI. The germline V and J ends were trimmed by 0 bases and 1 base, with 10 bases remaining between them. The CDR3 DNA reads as TGTGCCAGCAGTTACTCGGCAGGGGTGTCCTACGAGCAGTACTTC. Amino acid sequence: CASSYSAGVSYEQYF.

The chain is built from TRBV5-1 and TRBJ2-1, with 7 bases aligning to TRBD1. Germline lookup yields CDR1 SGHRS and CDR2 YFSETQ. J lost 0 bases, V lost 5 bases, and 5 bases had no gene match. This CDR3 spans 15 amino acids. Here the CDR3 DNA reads TGCGCCAGCAGATCTGACAGGGACTCCTACAATGAGCAGTTCTTC. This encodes CASRSDRDSYNEQFF.

This chain's CDR3 is CASSGGGAGANVLTF. DNA for the CDR3: TGTGCCAGCAGCGGCGGGGGTGCTGGGGCCAACGTCCTGACTTTC. The V call is TRBV27, the J call TRBJ2-6; 7 nucleotides agree with TRBD2. The CDR3 is 15 amino acids. V lost 6 bases and J lost 2; bases outside the gene matches: 4. Germline V gene sequence: CDR1 MNHEY, CDR2 SMNVEV (reference sequence).

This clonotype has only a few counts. DNA for the CDR3: TGTGCCAGCAGTGAAGTGGGACAGGGTGCTTATTCACCCCTCCACTTT. This translates into CASSEVGQGAYSPLHF. The chain employs TRBV6-1 and TRBJ1-6, with 9 bases fitting TRBD1. The J segment lost 8 bases and the V segment lost 1 base, leaving 6 bases of the junction unmatched. Germline loops: CDR1 MNHNS, CDR2 SASEGT. The CDR3 runs 16 residues.

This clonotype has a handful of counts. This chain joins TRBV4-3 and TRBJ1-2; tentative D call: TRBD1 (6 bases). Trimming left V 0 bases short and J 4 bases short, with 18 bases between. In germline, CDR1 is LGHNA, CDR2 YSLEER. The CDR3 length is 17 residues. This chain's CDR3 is CASSQEGRGRAAYGYTF. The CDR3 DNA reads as TGCGCCAGCAGCCAAGAAGGCAGGGGCCGCGCGGCCTATGGCTACACCTTC.

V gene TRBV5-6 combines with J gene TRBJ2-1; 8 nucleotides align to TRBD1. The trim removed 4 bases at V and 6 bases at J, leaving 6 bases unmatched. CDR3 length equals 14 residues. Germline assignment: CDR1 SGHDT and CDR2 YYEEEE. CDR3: CASSTRTGFNEQFF. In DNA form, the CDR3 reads TGTGCCAGCAGCACTCGGACAGGGTTCAATGAGCAGTTCTTC.

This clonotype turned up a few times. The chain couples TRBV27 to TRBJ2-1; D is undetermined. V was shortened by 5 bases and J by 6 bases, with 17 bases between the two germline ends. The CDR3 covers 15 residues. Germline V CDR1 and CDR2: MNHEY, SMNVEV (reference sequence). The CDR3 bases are TGTGCCAGCAGTCTCTTACGGGCCAGACTCAATGAGCAGTTCTTC. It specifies CASSLLRARLNEQFF.

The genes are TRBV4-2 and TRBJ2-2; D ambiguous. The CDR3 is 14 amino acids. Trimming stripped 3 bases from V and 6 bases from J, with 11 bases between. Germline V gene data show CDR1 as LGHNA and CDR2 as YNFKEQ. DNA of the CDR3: TGTGCCAGCAGCCACCGAGGCGGTTCCGGGGAGCTGTTTTTT. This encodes CASSHRGGSGELFF.

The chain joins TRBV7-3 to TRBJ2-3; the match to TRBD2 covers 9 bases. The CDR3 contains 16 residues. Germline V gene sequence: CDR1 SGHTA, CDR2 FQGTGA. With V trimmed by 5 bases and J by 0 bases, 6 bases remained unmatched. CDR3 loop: CASSPSGVPSTDTQYF. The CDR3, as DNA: TGTGCCAGCAGCCCTAGCGGGGTGCCTAGCACAGATACGCAGTATTTT.

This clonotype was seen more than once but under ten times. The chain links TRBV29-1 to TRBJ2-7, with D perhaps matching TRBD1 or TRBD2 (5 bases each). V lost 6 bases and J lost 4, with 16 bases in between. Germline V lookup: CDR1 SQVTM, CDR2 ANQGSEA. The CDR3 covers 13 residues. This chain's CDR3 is CSVARGVGYEQYF. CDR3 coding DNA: TGCAGCGTGGCCCGAGGGGTAGGATACGAGCAGTACTTC.

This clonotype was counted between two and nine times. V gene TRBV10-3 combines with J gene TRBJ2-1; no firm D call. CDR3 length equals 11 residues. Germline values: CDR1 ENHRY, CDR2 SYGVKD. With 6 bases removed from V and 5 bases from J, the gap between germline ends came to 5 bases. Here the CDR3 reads CAISLNNEQFF. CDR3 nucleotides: TGTGCCATCAGCCTCAACAATGAGCAGTTCTTC.

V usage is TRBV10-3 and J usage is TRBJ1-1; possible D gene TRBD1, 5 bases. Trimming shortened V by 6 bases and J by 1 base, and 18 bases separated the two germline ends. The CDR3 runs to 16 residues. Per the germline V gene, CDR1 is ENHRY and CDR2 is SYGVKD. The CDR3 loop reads CAISKSRGESNTEAFF. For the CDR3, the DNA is TGTGCCATCAGCAAAAGCCGGGGCGAGTCGAACACTGAAGCTTTCTTT.